Shown below are 6 T cell receptor beta chains from a single sample sequenced in a study of pediatric ulcerative colitis. Repertoires were generated with immunoSEQ multiplex PCR, while TCRdb's copy carries only in-frame clones and drops some. The sample records about 64,000 clones, over 70% being singletons. Specimen: blood. These receptors originate from a boy between 5 and 17 years old with moderate ulcerative colitis.

V usage is TRBV5-6 and J usage is TRBJ1-2, with 8 bases that match TRBD1. CDR1 and CDR2 from the germline V gene are SGHDT and YYEEEE. The V gene end was trimmed by 3 bases and the J gene end by 6 bases; junction bases not matched to a gene: 13. The length of the CDR3 is 16 residues. CDR3 bases: TGTGCCAGCAGCTACCCAACCGTCGGACAGGGTGATGGCTACACCTTC. As protein: CASSYPTVGQGDGYTF.

The chain has TRBV7-3 and TRBJ2-2; the match to TRBD2 covers 7 bases. CDR3 length: 16 amino acids. CDR1 and CDR2 (germline): SGHTA, FQGTGA. V lost 5 bases, J lost 0 bases, and 6 bases stayed unmatched. In DNA form, the CDR3 reads TGTGCCAGCAGCCACCCGGGGGGAACGAACACCGGGGAGCTGTTTTTT. Translated: CASSHPGGTNTGELFF.

This sequence joins TRBV19 and TRBJ1-2; a possible D gene is TRBD1 (6 bases). The CDR3 runs 14 residues. CDR1 and CDR2 (germline): LNHDA, SQIVND (reference sequence). Trimming removed 5 bases from V and 5 bases from J, with 15 bases in between. CDR3 sequence: CASSADRDTYGYTF. The CDR3, as DNA: TGTGCCAGTAGTGCGGACAGAGATACATATGGCTACACCTTC. Together with reference TRBV19 and TRBJ1-2, the CDR3 gives the full variable domain: DGGITQSPKYLFRKEGQNVTLSCEQNLNHDAMYWYRQDPGQGLRLIYYSQIVNDFQKGDIAEGYSVSREKKESFPLTVTSAQKNPTAFYLCASSADRDTYGYTFGSGTRLTVV.

V gene TRBV4-1 combines with J gene TRBJ2-1; D gene unclear. Looked up from germline, CDR1 is MGHRA and CDR2 is YSYEKL. The V end lost 4 bases, the J end lost 0 bases, and 16 bases lay between the germline ends. The CDR3 runs to 17 residues. The CDR3 reads CASSPARGGSSYNEQFF. CDR3 bases: TGCGCCAGCAGCCCCGCCCGTGGCGGTAGCTCCTACAATGAGCAGTTCTTC.

This chain connects TRBV5-1 to TRBJ1-2; 9 nucleotides agree with TRBD1. The CDR3 has 15 residues. Unmatched junction bases numbered 7, after V lost 2 bases and J lost 5 bases. The germline V gene has CDR1 SGHRS and CDR2 YFSETQ. CDR3 sequence: CASSLETGGTYGYTF. CDR3 in DNA: TGCGCCAGCAGCTTAGAGACAGGGGGGACGTATGGCTACACCTTC. Based on the CDR3 plus reference TRBV5-1 and TRBJ1-2, the full variable domain is KAGVTQTPRYLIKTRGQQVTLSCSPISGHRSVSWYQQTPGQGLQFLFEYFSETQRNKGNFPGRFSGRQFSNSRSEMNVSTLELGDSALYLCASSLETGGTYGYTFGSGTRLTVV.

The chain is built from TRBV25-1 and TRBJ2-1; D remains unclear. Germline-derived CDR1 and CDR2 are MGHDK and SYGVNS. The CDR3 has 11 residues. V was trimmed by 7 bases and J by 6 bases, leaving 7 bases between them. CDR3 amino acids: CASTTSNEQFF. For the CDR3, the DNA is TGTGCCAGCACGACCTCCAATGAGCAGTTCTTC.